These T cell receptor beta chains were read from a single sample in a study of T-cell memory formation after mild COVID-19. One entry per CDR3 protein results from TCRdb running MiXCR on the 5' RACE reads. The table includes roughly 320,000 distinct CDR3 sequences, around 27% detected once. The specimen was PBMCs or a T cell subset sorted from them (not recorded which). The receptors stem from an adult woman who had mild COVID-19 (a few samples of this study predate the infection). Cell type and time point are not known. Both conserved end residues are part of each CDR3. D genes are given only for firm matches. Clone size appears in some rows only: once, few, many, or a class for an expanded clone.

>TRBV12-3/TRBV12-4|TRBJ2-1|NA|few
TGTGCCAGCAGTTCCGAAGGGACCTACAATGAGCAGTTCTTC
CASSSEGTYNEQFF
>TRBV15|TRBJ2-7|TRBD1|NA
TGTGCCACCAGCAGAGATCCAGCATGGGACAGGGGCACCTACGAGCAGTACTTC
CATSRDPAWDRGTYEQYF
>TRBV5-4|TRBJ2-2|TRBD1|NA
TGTGCCTTTACAGGGGCGACCGGGGAGCTGTTTTTT
CAFTGATGELFF
>TRBV7-2|TRBJ2-7|TRBD2|few
TGTGCCAGCAGCTTACTGACTAGCGGGGGGAGGTACGAGCAGTACTTC
CASSLLTSGGRYEQYF
>TRBV19|TRBJ2-7|TRBD2|NA
TGTGCCAGTAGTCCCCTAGCGGGAGGGTTCAGCGAGCAGTACTTC
CASSPLAGGFSEQYF
>TRBV12-3/TRBV12-4|TRBJ1-1|NA|NA
TGTGCCAGCAGTCCCCAGGTGGACACTGAAGCTTTCTTT
CASSPQVDTEAFF
>TRBV5-4|TRBJ1-1|TRBD1|NA
TGTGCCAGCAGCCACCCGGGACAGCAGAACACTGAAGCTTTCTTT
CASSHPGQQNTEAFF
>TRBV6-2/TRBV6-3|TRBJ2-1|TRBD2|NA
TGTGCCAGCAGGGGAGCCGGACTAGAATGGAATGAGCAGTTCTTC
CASRGAGLEWNEQFF
>TRBV7-2|TRBJ2-3|NA|many
TGTGCCAGCAGCCCCCGGACCACAGATACGCAGTATTTT
CASSPRTTDTQYF
>TRBV3-1|TRBJ2-3|NA|once
TGTGCCAGCAGCCAAAGGGGCGCAGATACGCAGTATTTT
CASSQRGADTQYF
>TRBV6-5|TRBJ2-7|NA|few
TGTGCCGTATCAGGAAACGGGGCCGAGCAGTACTTC
CAVSGNGAEQYF
>TRBV12-3/TRBV12-4|TRBJ2-1|TRBD2|NA
TGTGCCAGCAGCCAGCTAGCGGGAGGGCCGGAGGATGAGCAGTTCTTC
CASSQLAGGPEDEQFF
>TRBV5-1|TRBJ1-6|NA|NA
TGCGCCAGCAGCTTGGCTCTCAACAAGTATAATTCACCCCTCCACTTT
CASSLALNKYNSPLHF
>TRBV7-2|TRBJ2-5|NA|NA
TGTGCCAGCAGCTTTAGCGGGACTTCAGGGGGGACCCAGTACTTC
CASSFSGTSGGTQYF
>TRBV24-1|TRBJ2-3|TRBD2|NA
TGTGCCACCAGTGAATTCGGGAGGGGCGGAGCCCCACGATATACGCAGTATTTT
CATSEFGRGGAPRYTQYF
>TRBV2|TRBJ2-1|NA|few
TGTGCCAGGCTCCGGGACGCCGCCCCCCACAATGAGCAGTTCTTC
CARLRDAAPHNEQFF
>TRBV10-3|TRBJ2-7|NA|NA
TGTGCCATCAGTGATAACAGCATTTTCTCCTACGAGCAGTACTTC
CAISDNSIFSYEQYF
>TRBV4-1|TRBJ1-3|NA|NA
TGCGCCAGCAGCCAAGTCGGGACAAGGGGTCGCGGAAACACCATATATTTT
CASSQVGTRGRGNTIYF
>TRBV15|TRBJ2-5|NA|NA
TGTGCCACCAGCAGAGATGTCAACAGTCAAGAGACCCAGTACTTC
CATSRDVNSQETQYF
>TRBV6-5|TRBJ2-2|NA|few
TGTGCCAGCAGTCCTGGAACGGGACCCCTCGGGATTGGGGAGCTGTTTTTT
CASSPGTGPLGIGELFF
>TRBV6-1|TRBJ2-1|TRBD2|NA
TGTGCCAGCAGTCTAGACAGCGGGGCCGTCTATGAGCAGTTCTTC
CASSLDSGAVYEQFF
>TRBV20-1|TRBJ2-7|TRBD1|few
TGCAGTGCTCCCGACAGGGGGCAACAGTACTTC
CSAPDRGQQYF
>TRBV15|TRBJ2-2|NA|few
TGTGCCACCAGCAGAGATGGGGCCCCCACCGGGGAGCTGTTTTTT
CATSRDGAPTGELFF
>TRBV5-1|TRBJ1-4|NA|NA
TGCGCCAGCAGCCCGGGGCCCTTGGGGAGCTTCGAGGAAAAACTGTTTTTT
CASSPGPLGSFEEKLFF
>TRBV5-6|TRBJ2-7|TRBD2|NA
TGTGCCAGCACCACCCCAGCGGGATACGACGAGCAGTACTTC
CASTTPAGYDEQYF
>TRBV6-1|TRBJ1-3|NA|NA
TGTGCCAGCAGGGTACCGAGAATACCTGGAAACACCATATATTTT
CASRVPRIPGNTIYF
>TRBV3-1|TRBJ2-7|NA|NA
TGTGCCAGCAGCCCGCGAGCAGGGAGCTACGAGCAGTACTTC
CASSPRAGSYEQYF
>TRBV15|TRBJ2-5|NA|few
TGTGCCACCAGCAGAGACACTGGGACCCAAGAGACCCAGTACTTC
CATSRDTGTQETQYF
>TRBV6-5|TRBJ2-7|TRBD2|few
TGTGCCAGCAGTTACTCGAACAGCGGGAGTTACGAGCAGTACTTC
CASSYSNSGSYEQYF
>TRBV29-1|TRBJ2-3|TRBD1|few
TGCAGCGTTGGACAGGGGTCAAGGTACACAGATACGCAGTATTTT
CSVGQGSRYTDTQYF
>TRBV12-3/TRBV12-4|TRBJ2-3|TRBD2|few
TGTGCCAGCAGTTTCACCGGGACTAGCGGGAGAGCGCAGTATTTT
CASSFTGTSGRAQYF
>TRBV5-1|TRBJ2-3|TRBD2|NA
TGCGCCAGCAGCTTGGAGGGTTTCTATGGCCTAGCGGGGGGCACGCAGTATTTT
CASSLEGFYGLAGGTQYF
>TRBV5-1|TRBJ1-2|NA|few
TGCGCCAGCAGCCGAGTGGAGACAAGCTATGGCTACACCTTC
CASSRVETSYGYTF